These 9 T cell receptor beta chains came from one sample sequenced in a study of blood T cells in healthy people across ages (dated by TCRdb to between 2015 and 2017). Libraries came from 5' RACE. Instrument used: Illumina HiSeq 2500. A second PCR of roughly 7 to 11 cycles was performed with a sample-barcoded 5' primer and a J-beta primer mix. In TCRdb, the public reads were trimmed at Q25 with fastp and aligned with MiXCR, with productive beta chains retained. Rows are unified per CDR3 protein, each entry keeping the most common DNA and genes. This sample holds 800,000 or so distinct CDR3 sequences; 62% were observed only once. The ten most abundant clones make up roughly 25% of the sample. Sequencing was carried out using blood. The origin of the receptors is a young man in good health.

This clonotype was observed a handful of times. V gene TRBV28 combines with J gene TRBJ1-2; 9 bases agree with TRBD1. The CDR3 contains 15 residues. Germline-derived CDR1 and CDR2 are MDHEN and SYDVKM. The ends lost 4 bases at V and 2 bases at J; junction bases unmatched: 5. The CDR3 region is CASSSQGASNYGYTF. The DNA for the CDR3 is TGTGCCAGCAGTTCACAGGGGGCGTCCAACTATGGCTACACCTTC.

A single count supports this clonotype. The chain has TRBV14 and TRBJ2-5, with D maybe TRBD2 (5 bases). The J call is doubtful: the DNA matches TRBJ2-1 better. The germline gives CDR1 SGHDN, CDR2 FVKESK. The CDR3 runs 16 residues. Here the CDR3 DNA reads TGTGCCAGCAGCCAAGGATCTAGCAGGAACCAAGAGACCCAGTTCTTC. Encoded protein: CASSQGSSRNQETQFF.

This chain joins TRBV20-1 and TRBJ2-7, with D tentatively TRBD1 (6 bases). V lost 1 base and J lost 5, with 18 bases in between. Germline CDR1 DFQATT, CDR2 SNEGSKA (reference sequence). There are 15 residues in the CDR3. This CDR3 reads CSARGTGQGTHEQYF. In DNA form, the CDR3 reads TGCAGTGCTAGAGGTACGGGGCAGGGGACGCACGAGCAGTACTTC.

The chain couples TRBV3-1 to TRBJ2-7; 9 bases line up with TRBD1. Near its end, the DNA agrees better with TRBJ2-5, so the J call may be wrong. CDR3 length equals 16 residues. The germline gives CDR1 LGHDT, CDR2 YNNKEL (reference sequence). CDR3 in DNA: TGTGCCAGCGGCGGACTGGACAGGGGAATAAGAGAGACCCAGTACTTC. Translated: CASGGLDRGIRETQYF.

The V call is TRBV6-2 or TRBV6-3, the J call TRBJ2-2; a weak D match, TRBD2 (5 bases). This CDR3 has 15 amino acids. The V gene's germline CDR1 is MNHEY and CDR2 SVGEGT. V was shortened by 7 bases and J by 0 bases, with 12 bases between the two germline ends. CDR3 nucleotides: TGTGCCAGCACCGACTACCTGCCGAACACCGGGGAGCTGTTTTTT. Encoded protein: CASTDYLPNTGELFF.

The chain carries TRBV4-3 and TRBJ1-1; possible D gene TRBD1, 5 bases. The V and J ends lost 4 bases and 1 base respectively, with 16 bases between them. The germline gives CDR1 LGHNA, CDR2 YSLEER. CDR3 length: 16 residues. CDR3 DNA: TGCGCCAGCAGCCGCCTGGGGGACGGGGCGAACACTGAAGCTTTCTTT. Protein: CASSRLGDGANTEAFF.

The rearrangement uses TRBV7-9 and TRBJ2-5; D is uncertain. The CDR3 contains 16 residues. The germline CDR1 and CDR2 sequences are SEHNR and FQNEAQ (reference sequence). The V and J ends lost 5 bases and 2 bases respectively, with 18 bases between them. The CDR3, as DNA: TGTGCCAGCAGCACTCTCCCCCAAGGGCCACAAGAGACCCAGTACTTC. Protein sequence: CASSTLPQGPQETQYF.

To note about this clonotype: Possible read error: a much larger clone is one base away. The J gene is TRBJ2-1, the V gene TRBV4-3, with 7 bases fitting TRBD1. Germline V gene data show CDR1 as LGHNA and CDR2 as YSLEER. Germline trimming cut 0 bases from V and 3 bases from J; bases unmatched to any gene: 5. The CDR3 is 16 amino acids. Written as DNA, the CDR3 is TGCGCCAGCAGCCAAGATTACGGACAGGTCTACAATGAGCAGTTCTTC. It is translated as CASSQDYGQVYNEQFF.

The gene calls are TRBV29-1 and TRBJ1-1; D unclear. Germline loops: CDR1 SQVTM, CDR2 ANQGSEA. The CDR3 consists of 9 residues. The ends were cut back, 7 bases at V and 6 bases at J, with 6 bases in the middle. CDR3 protein: CSAVAEAFF. CDR3 DNA: TGCAGCGCGGTCGCTGAAGCTTTCTTT.